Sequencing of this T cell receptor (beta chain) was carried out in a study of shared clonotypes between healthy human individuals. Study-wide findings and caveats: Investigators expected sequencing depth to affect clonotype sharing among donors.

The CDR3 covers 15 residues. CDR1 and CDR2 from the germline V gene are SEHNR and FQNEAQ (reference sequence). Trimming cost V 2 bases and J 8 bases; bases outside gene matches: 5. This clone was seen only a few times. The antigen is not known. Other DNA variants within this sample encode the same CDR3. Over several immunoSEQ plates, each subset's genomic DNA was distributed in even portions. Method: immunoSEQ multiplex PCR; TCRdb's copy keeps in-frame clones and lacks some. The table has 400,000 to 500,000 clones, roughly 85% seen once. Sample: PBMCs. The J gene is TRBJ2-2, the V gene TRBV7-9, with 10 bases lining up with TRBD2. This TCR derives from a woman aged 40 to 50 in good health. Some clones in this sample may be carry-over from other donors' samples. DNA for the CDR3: TGTGCCAGCAGCTTAAGGCTAGCGGGAGCTGGGGAGCTGTTTTTT. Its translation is CASSLRLAGAGELFF.